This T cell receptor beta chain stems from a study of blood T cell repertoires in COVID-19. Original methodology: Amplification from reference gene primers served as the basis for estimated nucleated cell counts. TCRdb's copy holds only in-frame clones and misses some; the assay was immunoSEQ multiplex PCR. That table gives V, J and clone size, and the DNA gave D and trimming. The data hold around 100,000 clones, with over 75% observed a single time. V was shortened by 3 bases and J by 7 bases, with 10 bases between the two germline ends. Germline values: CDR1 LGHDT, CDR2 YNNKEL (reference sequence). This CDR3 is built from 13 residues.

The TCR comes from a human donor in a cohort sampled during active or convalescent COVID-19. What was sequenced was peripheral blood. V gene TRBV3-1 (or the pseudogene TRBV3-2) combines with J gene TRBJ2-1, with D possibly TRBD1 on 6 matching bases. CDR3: CASSQATGNEQFF. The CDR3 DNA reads TGTGCCAGCAGCCAGGCAACAGGGAATGAGCAGTTCTTC.